Presented here are 16 T cell receptor beta chains from one specimen sequenced in a study of T-cell reconstitution after alpha-beta-depleted transplantation in children. A TCRbeta library incorporating unique molecular identifiers was prepared. TCRdb analysed the PCR reads with MiXCR anew, one entry per CDR3 protein. The repertoire holds some 550,000 distinct CDR3 sequences, with around 20% as singletons. The source material was PBMCs from the stem cell graft donor, sampled from the stem cell graft. Receptor source: a human donor who donated a stem cell graft to a child with acute lymphoblastic leukemia.

V gene TRBV7-2 combines with J gene TRBJ1-4, with 10 bases matching TRBD1. From germline, CDR1 is SGHTA and CDR2 FQGNSA. J was trimmed by 4 bases and V by 8 bases; bases with no gene match: 4. The CDR3 is 14 residues long. The DNA for the CDR3 is TGTGCCAGCGGGGGACAGGGGATTAATGAAAAACTGTTTTTT. It translates to CASGGQGINEKLFF.

The chain carries TRBV27 and TRBJ1-5; no firm D call. The germline gives CDR1 MNHEY, CDR2 SMNVEV (reference sequence). The V end was cut by 7 bases, the J end by 9 bases, with 13 bases between. This CDR3 has 12 amino acids. CDR3 bases: TGTGCCAGCACCTCGCCTCTAGGGCCCCAGCATTTT. Amino acid sequence: CASTSPLGPQHF.

This clonotype was detected only a few times. The chain has TRBV12-3 or TRBV12-4 and TRBJ1-6, with TRBD1 matching 9 bases. The CDR3 has 13 residues. V was pared by 3 bases and J by 14 bases, with 5 bases of the junction left unmatched. The chain's CDR3 is CASSFGTGWTLHF. The CDR3 nucleotides read TGTGCCAGCAGTTTTGGGACAGGGTGGACCCTCCACTTT.

The chain uses TRBV20-1 and TRBJ1-2; 8 bases are shared with TRBD1. The V segment lost 3 bases and the J segment 3 bases; nucleotides outside the gene matches: 3. This CDR3 spans 13 amino acids. Germline-derived CDR1 and CDR2 are DFQATT and SNEGSKA (reference sequence). Written as DNA, the CDR3 is TGCAGTGCTAGTGGACAGGGCCACTATGGCTACACCTTC. Its protein is CSASGQGHYGYTF.

This clonotype was detected a few times. The chain recombines TRBV18 with TRBJ2-3; D may correspond to TRBD1 or TRBD2 (5 bases each). Germline V CDR1 and CDR2: KGHSH, LQKENI. The CDR3 covers 17 residues. V was shortened by 4 bases and J by 0 bases, with 17 bases between the two germline ends. Written as DNA, the CDR3 is TGTGCCAGCTCACTCCTCCGGGACGTCCTAAGCACAGATACGCAGTATTTT. It yields the protein CASSLLRDVLSTDTQYF.

This clonotype was seen a few times. The genes are TRBV20-1 and TRBJ2-1; tentatively, D is TRBD2 (5 bases). This CDR3 spans 16 amino acids. Per germline, CDR1 DFQATT and CDR2 SNEGSKA (reference sequence). Trimming stripped 0 bases from V and 0 bases from J, with 12 bases between. The CDR3 loop is CSARDPSGGSYNEQFF. In DNA form, the CDR3 reads TGCAGTGCTAGAGATCCCAGCGGTGGCTCCTACAATGAGCAGTTCTTC.

The chain couples TRBV12-3 or TRBV12-4 to TRBJ2-7; 10 bases are a match to TRBD1. The CDR3 covers 15 residues. The J segment lost 4 bases and the V segment lost 3 bases, leaving 6 bases of the junction unmatched. The CDR3 nucleotides are TGTGCCAGCAGTTTGGGACAGGGGCTGAGATACGAGCAGTACTTC. As protein: CASSLGQGLRYEQYF.

The rearrangement links TRBV5-5 to TRBJ1-5; D remains ambiguous. This CDR3 comprises 12 residues. Per germline, CDR1 SGHKS and CDR2 YYEKEE (reference sequence). V gave up 4 bases and J gave up 5 bases, with 7 bases separating them. This chain's CDR3 is CASSLEDQPQHF. The DNA for the CDR3 is TGTGCCAGCAGCCTCGAAGATCAGCCCCAGCATTTT.

The rearrangement uses TRBV4-1 and TRBJ2-7; TRBD2 matches 11 bases. Germline CDR1 MGHRA, CDR2 YSYEKL. The CDR3 contains 19 residues. V lost 4 bases and J lost 7; bases outside the gene matches: 21. CDR3 sequence: CASSPQSAYLLAGAEEQYF. As DNA, the CDR3 is TGCGCCAGCAGCCCACAATCCGCCTACTTACTAGCGGGAGCTGAAGAGCAGTACTTC.

The rearrangement links TRBV29-1 to TRBJ2-6; D gene uncertain. Trimming removed 6 bases from V and 0 bases from J, with 15 bases in between. This CDR3 is built from 16 residues. The germline gives CDR1 SQVTM, CDR2 ANQGSEA. Here the CDR3 reads CSVLTTYISGANVLTF. In nucleotides, the CDR3 is TGCAGCGTGTTAACAACCTACATCTCTGGGGCCAACGTCCTGACTTTC.

This chain uses TRBV20-1 with TRBJ2-1; 10 bases align to TRBD2. The CDR3 has 15 residues. CDR1 and CDR2 from the germline V gene are DFQATT and SNEGSKA (reference sequence). V shed 3 bases, J shed 3 bases, and the junction held 5 bases outside the gene matches. The CDR3 nucleotides are TGCAGTGCTAGGGCTCTAGCGGGGGTCTACAATGAGCAGTTCTTC. Encoded protein: CSARALAGVYNEQFF.

V is TRBV27 and J is TRBJ1-1; D uncertain. Germline CDR1 is MNHEY and CDR2 is SMNVEV (reference sequence). The CDR3 covers 17 residues. The V gene lost 1 base and the J gene lost 4 bases, with 19 bases spanning the gap. Here the CDR3 DNA reads TGTGCCAGCAGTTTATTCTCTATGGGAGGGAAAAGCACTGAAGCTTTCTTT. Protein sequence: CASSLFSMGGKSTEAFF.

This clonotype has only a few counts. The genes are TRBV7-8 and TRBJ2-5, with D possibly being TRBD1 (5 bases). The CDR3 extends over 15 amino acids. The germline CDR1 and CDR2 sequences are SGHVS and FQNEAQ. Trimming cost V 2 bases and J 5 bases, with 15 bases left between them. CDR3 amino acids: CASSLSSSGWETQYF. The CDR3 DNA follows: TGTGCCAGCAGCTTAAGTTCTTCAGGGTGGGAGACCCAGTACTTC.

This clonotype was found once. The CDR3 bases are TGCAGCGTTGGACTAACTGGGTCTGGAAACGATCAGCCCCAGCATTTT. Protein product: CSVGLTGSGNDQPQHF. This chain uses TRBV29-1 with TRBJ1-5, with D unresolved. Germline V gene lookup returns CDR1 SQVTM and CDR2 ANQGSEA. V lost 4 bases and J lost 5, with 21 bases in between. This CDR3 region has 16 residues.

This clonotype has just a few counts. This rearrangement joins TRBV5-1 to TRBJ2-7, with a tentative D call TRBD1 (6 bases). V lost 0 bases to trimming and J lost 2 bases, with 12 bases between them. Germline CDR1 SGHRS, CDR2 YFSETQ. This CDR3 region has 15 residues. CDR3 sequence reads: CASSLGTTGTYEQYF. Here the CDR3 DNA reads TGCGCCAGCAGCTTGGGAACAACAGGGACCTACGAGCAGTACTTC. Variable domain in full (rest from reference TRBV5-1 and TRBJ2-7): KAGVTQTPRYLIKTRGQQVTLSCSPISGHRSVSWYQQTPGQGLQFLFEYFSETQRNKGNFPGRFSGRQFSNSRSEMNVSTLELGDSALYLCASSLGTTGTYEQYFGPGTRLTVT.

This clonotype was counted a few times. The chain combines TRBV7-9 with TRBJ2-7, with D maybe TRBD2 (6 bases). Trimming stripped 5 bases from V and 5 bases from J, with 16 bases between. The CDR3 runs to 14 residues. Germline CDR1 is SEHNR and CDR2 is FQNEAQ (reference sequence). CDR3 DNA: TGTGCCAGCAGCCCCCGCAGGGACTTACACGAGCAGTACTTC. It yields the protein CASSPRRDLHEQYF.